The rows below give T cell receptor beta chains drawn from one sample of a study of T cell responses to AZD1222 COVID-19 vaccine. Assay: immunoSEQ multiplex PCR; the TCRdb copy retains only in-frame clones and omits some. The sample yields around 130,000 clones, approximately 92% seen once. Material: peripheral blood, obtained 28 days after the second AZD1222 dose. The source is an adult who received the AZD1222 COVID-19 vaccine. CDR3s leave out the opening cysteine and the closing phenylalanine or tryptophan. Clone size is stated in some rows and not others, as once, few, many or a class when expanded.

abundance,j_gene,v_gene,CDR3aa
NA,TRBJ1-2,TRBV6-5,ASSPSRVGYGYT
NA,TRBJ2-2,TRBV24-1,ATSDPRDRGAGELF
NA,TRBJ1-4,TRBV9,ASSVRDRGPVGEKLF
NA,TRBJ1-4,TRBV25-1,ASSERGVGEKLF
NA,TRBJ2-7,TRBV10-2,ASRTGVEQY
NA,TRBJ2-7,TRBV28,ASSPGHPYEQY
NA,TRBJ1-1,TRBV27,ASSLGGNTEAF
NA,TRBJ1-3,TRBV7-9,ASSSGQGDGNTIY
NA,TRBJ2-7,TRBV5-1,ASSLGRKTYEQY
NA,TRBJ1-2,TRBV30,AWSGGNYGYT
NA,TRBJ2-2,TRBV3-1/TRBV3-2,ASSQVSGQEDTGELF
NA,TRBJ1-1,TRBV7-9,ASSVQRNTEAF
NA,TRBJ1-1,TRBV27,ASSSRQGRTEAF
NA,TRBJ1-4,TRBV28,ASSFRTATTNEKLF
NA,TRBJ1-3,TRBV25-1,ASSVRGNTIY
NA,TRBJ2-7,TRBV20-1,SAREQY
NA,TRBJ2-5,TRBV20-1,SAREETQY
NA,TRBJ2-1,TRBV4-2,ASSQGDIQEQF
few,TRBJ1-2,TRBV12-3/TRBV12-4,ASSPRGDYGYT
NA,TRBJ2-1,TRBV6-4,ASTRLAGDVNEQF
few,TRBJ1-2,TRBV4-2,ASSRDTSGGGYT
NA,TRBJ1-1,TRBV28,ASSLGDSNTEAF
NA,TRBJ1-5,TRBV7-8,ASSRDTQNQPQH
NA,TRBJ2-6,TRBV3-1/TRBV3-2,ASSQEVGRSGANVLT
NA,TRBJ1-2,TRBV7-3,ASSQDRASSYT
NA,TRBJ2-5,TRBV7-6,ASSLAVAFKETQY
NA,TRBJ1-5,TRBV14,ASSQGGQNNQPQH
NA,TRBJ2-7,TRBV14,ASSPLGELLGEQY
NA,TRBJ2-5,TRBV10-3,AIRGTSGGQEETQY
NA,TRBJ1-5,TRBV28,ASKINLGGTGNQPQH
NA,TRBJ2-5,TRBV7-2,ASSLNGAGRGSGVTQY
NA,TRBJ2-1,TRBV24-1,ATSVQGLAGTNEQF
once,TRBJ1-1,TRBV4-3,ASSQQGLNTEAF